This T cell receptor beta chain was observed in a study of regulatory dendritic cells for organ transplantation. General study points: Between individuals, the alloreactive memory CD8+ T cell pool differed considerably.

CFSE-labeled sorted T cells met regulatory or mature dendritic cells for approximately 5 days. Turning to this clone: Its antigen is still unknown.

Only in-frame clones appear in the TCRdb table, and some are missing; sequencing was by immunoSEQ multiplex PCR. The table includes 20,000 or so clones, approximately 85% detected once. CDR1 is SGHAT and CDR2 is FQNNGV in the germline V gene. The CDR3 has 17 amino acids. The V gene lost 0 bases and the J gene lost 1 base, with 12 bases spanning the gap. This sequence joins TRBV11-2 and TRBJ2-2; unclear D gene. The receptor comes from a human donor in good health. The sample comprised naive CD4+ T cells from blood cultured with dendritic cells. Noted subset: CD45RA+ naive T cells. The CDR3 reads CASSLDLTSWNTGELFF. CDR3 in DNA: TGTGCCAGCAGCTTAGATTTGACATCATGGAACACCGGGGAGCTGTTTTTT.